This entry lists 7 T cell receptor beta chains sequenced from one sample in a study of T-cell memory formation after mild COVID-19. TCRdb independently ran MiXCR on the 5' RACE reads; one entry per CDR3 protein. The top ten hold approximately 5.5% of the sample, which has some 120,000 distinct CDR3 sequences, about a sixth seen once. The sample consisted of PBMCs or a T cell subset sorted from them (not recorded which). All receptors come from a man aged 18 to 29 who had mild COVID-19 (a few samples of this study predate the infection). Cell type and time point are not known.

V usage is TRBV6-1 and J usage is TRBJ2-3; D remains ambiguous. Germline loops: CDR1 MNHNS, CDR2 SASEGT. V dropped 6 bases and J dropped 1 base, with 17 bases sitting between them. There are 16 residues in the CDR3. Here the CDR3 DNA reads TGTGCCAGCAGCCTGGTCGGAGCAATGGGCACAGATACGCAGTATTTT. Amino acids: CASSLVGAMGTDTQYF.

The chain employs TRBV5-1 and TRBJ2-5; D gene uncertain. Germline CDR1 and CDR2: SGHRS and YFSETQ. V shed 1 base and J shed 2 bases, with 12 bases lying between them. CDR3 length equals 15 residues. In DNA form, the CDR3 reads TGCGCCAGCAGCTTGATTTCCGGGTTGCAAGAGACCCAGTACTTC. As protein: CASSLISGLQETQYF.

The chain is built from TRBV5-4 and TRBJ2-5; D call uncertain. CDR3 size: 14 residues. Trimming removed 9 bases at V and 3 bases at J, with 18 bases between. Germline values: CDR1 SGHNT, CDR2 YYREEE (reference sequence). CDR3 in amino acids: CATRPGQAEETQYF. The CDR3 bases are TGTGCCACCCGCCCCGGCCAGGCCGAAGAGACCCAGTACTTC.

In its sample, this clonotype was seen a few times. The J gene is TRBJ2-7, the V gene TRBV27, with D unresolved. Germline values: CDR1 MNHEY, CDR2 SMNVEV (reference sequence). V shed 5 bases and J shed 8 bases, with 25 bases lying between them. This CDR3 has 16 residues. CDR3 DNA sequence: TGTGCCAGCAGTCCCTCCGATAACCTGTCCAGTAAGCAGCAGTACGTC. Translating gives CASSPSDNLSSKQQYV.

This clonotype has a handful of counts. This rearrangement joins TRBV5-1 to TRBJ2-1; TRBD1 matches at 7 bases. The CDR3 loop spans 14 amino acids. Losses at the gene ends were 7 bases for V and 2 bases for J; bases not matched to a gene: 6. Germline loops: CDR1 SGHRS, CDR2 YFSETQ. In DNA form, the CDR3 reads TGCGCCAGCCGACCCGGGACAGCCTACAATGAGCAGTTCTTC. Amino acids: CASRPGTAYNEQFF.

This clonotype was recorded at least ten times. The CDR3 coding sequence is TGTGCCAGCAGCCGGGATTTTAAGGGCGAGCAGTACGTC. Translated: CASSRDFKGEQYV. The chain employs TRBV7-2 and TRBJ2-7, with a tentative D call TRBD2 (5 bases). V lost 5 bases and J 6 bases, leaving 14 bases between the germline ends. The CDR3 is made up of 13 amino acids. Per germline, CDR1 SGHTA and CDR2 FQGNSA.

With regard to this clonotype: An end of the junction differs from the germline gene, which may be a read error. The chain has TRBV7-2 and TRBJ2-1; 9 bases match TRBD2. CDR1 and CDR2 (germline): SGHTA, FQGNSA. The CDR3 runs 16 residues. The CDR3: CASSLAGTSTHNEQFF. CDR3 sequence (DNA): TGTGCCAGCAGCCTAGCTGGGACTAGCACCCACAATGAGCAGTTCTTC.